Following are 8 T cell receptor beta chains from one sample sequenced in a study of T cell responses to AZD1222 COVID-19 vaccine. The table came from immunoSEQ multiplex PCR; TCRdb's copy has only in-frame clones and leaves some out. The sample contains tens of thousands of clones, more than 65% of which appear only once. The material was peripheral blood, obtained on day 0 of MenACWY control vaccination. The receptors come from an adult in good health.

This chain uses TRBV5-1 with TRBJ2-5; tentatively, D is TRBD2 (7 bases). This CDR3 is 12 amino acids long. Germline CDR1 is SGHRS and CDR2 is YFSETQ. The ends were cut back, 0 bases at V and 9 bases at J, with 9 bases in the middle. The DNA for the CDR3 is TGCGCCAGCAGCTTGGAAGGGGGGGCCCAGTACTTC. It codes for CASSLEGGAQYF. Full variable domain (rest looked up from reference TRBV5-1 and TRBJ2-5): KAGVTQTPRYLIKTRGQQVTLSCSPISGHRSVSWYQQTPGQGLQFLFEYFSETQRNKGNFPGRFSGRQFSNSRSEMNVSTLELGDSALYLCASSLEGGAQYFGPGTRLLVL.

This rearrangement joins TRBV3-1 (or the pseudogene TRBV3-2) to TRBJ2-1, with 7 bases fitting TRBD1. There are 19 residues in the CDR3. V gave up 3 bases and J gave up 0 bases; unmatched junction bases: 14. Looked up from germline, CDR1 is LGHDT and CDR2 is YNNKEL (reference sequence). The chain's CDR3 is CASSQPGQKYASSYNEQFF. In DNA, the CDR3 is TGTGCCAGCAGCCAGCCGGGACAGAAATATGCTAGCTCCTACAATGAGCAGTTCTTC.

This clone has just one count. The chain couples TRBV5-1 to TRBJ2-2, with D possibly matching TRBD1 (6 bases). Trimming shortened V by 1 base and J by 0 bases, and 10 bases separated the two germline ends. There are 16 residues in the CDR3. The germline gives CDR1 SGHRS, CDR2 YFSETQ. For the CDR3, the DNA is TGCGCCAGCAGCTTGTCGGCAGGGGCGAACACCGGGGAGCTGTTTTTT. This encodes CASSLSAGANTGELFF.

This chain links TRBV5-1 with TRBJ2-1, with D possibly matching TRBD1 (6 bases). This CDR3 spans 14 amino acids. The V gene lost 1 base and the J gene lost 6 bases, with 11 bases spanning the gap. In germline, CDR1 is SGHRS, CDR2 YFSETQ. CDR3 sequence: CASSLSTGPNEQFF. As DNA, the CDR3 is TGCGCCAGCAGCTTGTCGACAGGTCCCAATGAGCAGTTCTTC.

The V and J genes are TRBV14 and TRBJ2-1, with 10 bases fitting TRBD2. Germline assignment: CDR1 SGHDN and CDR2 FVKESK. The CDR3 is 17 residues long. The J segment lost 6 bases and the V segment lost 1 base, leaving 9 bases of the junction unmatched. The CDR3 DNA reads TGTGCCAGCAGCCAAGCTCTCGCTAGCGGGAGCGTCAATGAGCAGTTCTTC. Residues: CASSQALASGSVNEQFF.

This clone was observed once. The V and J genes are TRBV2 and TRBJ1-2; D might be TRBD1 (5 bases). Deletions cut 7 bases from V and 4 bases from J, with 13 bases between. The CDR3 spans 13 residues. Per germline, CDR1 SNHLY and CDR2 FYNNEI. CDR3 nucleotides: TGTGCCAGCATCAAGACAGCCGGCTATGGCTACACCTTC. Translated: CASIKTAGYGYTF.

V gene TRBV11-2 combines with J gene TRBJ1-1; unclear D gene. Germline V gene sequence: CDR1 SGHAT, CDR2 FQNNGV. CDR3 length: 12 residues. V lost 4 bases and J lost 11, with 14 bases in between. In nucleotides, the CDR3 is TGTGCCAGCAGCTCCTGGACGGTCTACGCTTTCTTT. This sequence encodes CASSSWTVYAFF.

The table lists this clone with a count of one. The chain combines TRBV6-5 with TRBJ2-1; 7 bases are a match to TRBD1. The germline gives CDR1 MNHEY, CDR2 SVGAGI. The CDR3 extends over 14 amino acids. The CDR3 spells CASAQGRSYNEQFF. CDR3 DNA sequence: TGTGCTAGTGCACAGGGGCGCTCCTACAATGAGCAGTTCTTC.